A single sample gave rise to the 5 T cell receptor beta chains below, sequenced in a study of CD8 T cells in ankylosing spondylitis (dated by TCRdb to about 2017). General conclusions and limits of the study: Blood from ankylosing spondylitis patients appeared to be characterized by a TCR beta motif made up of several highly homologous amino acid variants.

These receptors' antigens are unknown. Library construction relied on 5' RACE. The sample was run on an Illumina HiSeq 2500. Through fastp at Q25 and MiXCR, TCRdb rebuilt clones from the public reads, retaining in-frame beta chains. CDR3 protein duplicates are merged, each entry listing the most common genes and DNA. This sample comprises about 220,000 distinct CDR3 sequences, about 7% of them detected only once. About 14% of the sample is taken by the ten largest. The sample taken for sequencing was blood, either unsorted or a sorted T cell fraction (not recorded which). The receptors were sampled from a male donor with ankylosing spondylitis.

The gene calls are TRBV5-4 and TRBJ1-1, with D possibly matching TRBD1 (5 bases). The CDR3 is 12 amino acids. Trimming stripped 9 bases from V and 1 base from J, with 10 bases between. Germline lookup yields CDR1 SGHNT and CDR2 YYREEE (reference sequence). CDR3 loop: CATGFGNTEAFF. The CDR3 DNA sequence: TGTGCCACAGGGTTTGGGAACACTGAAGCTTTCTTT.

A few counts support this clonotype. The rearrangement uses TRBV7-8 and TRBJ2-1; D possibly uses TRBD1 or TRBD2 (6 bases each). CDR3 length equals 19 residues. From germline, CDR1 is SGHVS and CDR2 FQNEAQ. The V end lost 1 base, the J end lost 0 bases, and 19 bases lay between the germline ends. The CDR3 is CASSLDYGWGAASYNEQFF. CDR3 DNA sequence: TGTGCCAGCAGCTTAGATTACGGGTGGGGGGCCGCCTCCTACAATGAGCAGTTCTTC.

This clonotype was observed at least ten times. V usage is TRBV15 and J usage is TRBJ2-7, with 9 bases identical to TRBD2. The CDR3 contains 16 residues. V dropped 0 bases and J dropped 0; count of bases not matched to a gene: 3. The germline V gene encodes CDR1 LNHNV and CDR2 YYDKDF (reference sequence). CDR3 residues: CATSRDRTSASYEQYF. In nucleotides, the CDR3 is TGTGCCACCAGCAGAGATCGGACTAGCGCCTCCTACGAGCAGTACTTC.

The table lists this clonotype with many counts. The J gene is TRBJ2-1, the V gene TRBV5-1; TRBD2 matches at 7 bases. In germline, CDR1 is SGHRS, CDR2 YFSETQ. Trimming at V came to 7 bases and at J to 7 bases, leaving 5 bases not matched to a gene. There are 12 residues in the CDR3. The CDR3 nucleotides are TGCGCCAGCGAGGGACTACAGAATGAGCAGTTCTTC. This encodes CASEGLQNEQFF.

Many counts were recorded for this clonotype. This chain uses TRBV7-9 with TRBJ2-7; the match to TRBD1 covers 11 bases. This CDR3 has 15 amino acids. Germline V gene data show CDR1 as SEHNR and CDR2 as FQNEAQ (reference sequence). J lost 5 bases, V lost 5 bases, and 8 bases had no gene match. DNA of the CDR3: TGTGCCAGCAGCCATGGACAGGGGGCCTTGAACGAGCAGTACTTC. Its protein product is CASSHGQGALNEQYF. Together with reference TRBV7-9 and TRBJ2-7, the CDR3 gives the full variable domain: DTGVSQNPRHKITKRGQNVTFRCDPISEHNRLYWYRQTLGQGPEFLTYFQNEAQLEKSRLLSDRFSAERPKGSFSTLEIQRTEQGDSAMYLCASSHGQGALNEQYFGPGTRLTVT.